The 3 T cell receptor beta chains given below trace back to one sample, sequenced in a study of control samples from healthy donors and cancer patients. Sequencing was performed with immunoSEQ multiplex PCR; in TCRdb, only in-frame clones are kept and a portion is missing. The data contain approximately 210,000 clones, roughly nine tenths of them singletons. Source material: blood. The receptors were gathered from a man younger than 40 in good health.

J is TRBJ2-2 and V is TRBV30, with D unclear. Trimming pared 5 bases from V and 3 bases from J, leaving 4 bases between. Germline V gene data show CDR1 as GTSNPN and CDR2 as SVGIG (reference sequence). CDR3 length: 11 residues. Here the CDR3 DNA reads TGTGCCTGGGATTACACCGGGGAGCTGTTTTTT. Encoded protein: CAWDYTGELFF.

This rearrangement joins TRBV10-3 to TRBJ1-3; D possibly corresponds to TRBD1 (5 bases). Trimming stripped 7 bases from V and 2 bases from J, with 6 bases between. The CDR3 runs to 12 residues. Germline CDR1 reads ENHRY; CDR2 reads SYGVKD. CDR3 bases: TGTGCCATCAAGGACACTGGAAACACCATATATTTT. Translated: CAIKDTGNTIYF.

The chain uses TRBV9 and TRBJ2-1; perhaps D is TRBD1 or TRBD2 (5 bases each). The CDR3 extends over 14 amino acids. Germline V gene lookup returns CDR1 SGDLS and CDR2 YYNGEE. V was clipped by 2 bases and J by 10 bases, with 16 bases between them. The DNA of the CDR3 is TGTGCCAGCAGCGTTTTTGGGGAGTCAGGGGAGCAGTTCTTC. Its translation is CASSVFGESGEQFF.